This T cell receptor (beta chain) was obtained from a study of cytotoxic CD8 clonotypes in ibrutinib-treated CLL. Across the whole study: Included were roughly ten relapsed/refractory and approximately 15 treatment-naive patients, of whom approximately 18 were IGHV unmutated.

With sequencing, the targeted depth ranged from 1 in 200,000 to 1 in 1 million T cells. Method: immunoSEQ multiplex PCR; TCRdb's copy keeps in-frame clones and lacks some. Here the sample spans approximately 100,000 clones, approximately 58% being singletons. The CDR3 is made up of 14 amino acids. The V end was cut by 5 bases, the J end by 0 bases, with 12 bases between. Germline assignment: CDR1 SGHDT and CDR2 YYEEEE. Investigators sourced approximately 2 micrograms of genomic DNA from cryopreserved PBMCs for TCR beta libraries. The V gene is TRBV5-6, the J gene TRBJ2-7; weak D call: TRBD1 (6 bases). The sequencing used PBMCs, collected after 24 months of ibrutinib treatment. This receptor was taken from a human donor with chronic lymphocytic leukemia. CDR3 amino acids: CASSPDSHSYEQYF. For the CDR3, the DNA is TGTGCCAGCAGTCCGGACAGTCACTCCTACGAGCAGTACTTC. The complete variable domain, with remaining parts taken from reference TRBV5-6 and TRBJ2-7, reads DAGVTQSPTHLIKTRGQQVTLRCSPKSGHDTVSWYQQALGQGPQFIFQYYEEEERQRGNFPDRFSGHQFPNYSSELNVNALLLGDSALYLCASSPDSHSYEQYFGPGTRLTVT.